The 14 T cell receptor beta chains below come from one sample, sequenced in a study of T cell repertoires in MIS-A myocarditis. This table comes from immunoSEQ multiplex PCR, and its TCRdb copy is limited to in-frame clones, with some not included. The sample shows some 6,000 clones, 75% to 80% of them seen only once. Sequenced input: interventricular septum heart tissue obtained at autopsy. The receptors originated from a man between 18 and 29 years old with fulminant myocarditis from multisystem inflammatory syndrome in adults (MIS-A) after COVID-19.

J is TRBJ2-7 and V is TRBV7-4; TRBD2 matches 8 bases. V lost 2 bases to trimming and J lost 6 bases; unmatched junction nucleotides: 12. Germline-derived CDR1 and CDR2 are SGHVT and SQSDAQ. The CDR3 totals 16 residues. This CDR3 is CASSLSGLAARGEQYF. In nucleotides, the CDR3 is TGTGCCAGCAGCTTATCCGGACTAGCTGCTCGTGGCGAGCAGTACTTC.

V is TRBV6-5 and J is TRBJ2-2; 7 bases align to TRBD2. The V segment lost 0 bases and the J segment 7 bases; nucleotides outside the gene matches: 5. Germline lookup yields CDR1 MNHEY and CDR2 SVGAGI. The CDR3 has 15 residues. CDR3 residues: CASSYSGGGNGELFF. The CDR3 bases are TGTGCCAGCAGTTACTCTGGGGGAGGGAACGGGGAGCTGTTTTTT.

This clone was seen a single time. The chain is built from TRBV5-1 and TRBJ2-3; TRBD2 agrees at 9 bases. The CDR3 sequence is 18 residues long. Trimming at V came to 4 bases and at J to 3 bases, leaving 15 bases not matched to a gene. CDR1 is SGHRS, CDR2 YFSETQ, per germline. CDR3 amino acids: CASSPGPEAGGRTDTQYF. The CDR3, as DNA: TGCGCCAGCAGCCCCGGACCGGAGGCGGGAGGGCGAACAGATACGCAGTATTTT.

This chain links TRBV27 with TRBJ2-7; TRBD2 is a possible D gene (7 bases). This CDR3 comprises 16 residues. Trimming left V 5 bases short and J 5 bases short, with 22 bases between. Germline V gene sequence: CDR1 MNHEY, CDR2 SMNVEV (reference sequence). The CDR3 coding sequence is TGTGCCAGCAGTCCCTCCGAGATTGGGGGGGACAACGAGCAGTACTTC. It translates to CASSPSEIGGDNEQYF.

The chain employs TRBV7-2 and TRBJ1-2; the D is unclear. V was shortened by 5 bases and J by 7 bases, with 14 bases between the two germline ends. The length of the CDR3 is 13 residues. Per the germline V gene, CDR1 is SGHTA and CDR2 is FQGNSA. CDR3: CASSINGPIGYTF. The CDR3 DNA sequence: TGTGCCAGCAGCATAAACGGACCGATTGGCTACACCTTC.

The CDR3 sequence is CASSLKYSNQPQHF. The DNA for the CDR3 is TGTGCCAGCAGTTTAAAATATAGCAATCAGCCCCAGCATTTT. The chain links TRBV28 to TRBJ1-5, with no clear D. The V end was cut by 2 bases, the J end by 0 bases, with 5 bases between. The germline V gene encodes CDR1 MDHEN and CDR2 SYDVKM. This CDR3 has 14 residues.

The count of this clone is one. The chain employs TRBV3-1 (or the pseudogene TRBV3-2) and TRBJ2-3, with TRBD2 matching over 8 bases. Germline assignment: CDR1 LGHDT and CDR2 YNNKEL (reference sequence). Trimming removed 4 bases from V and 2 bases from J; junction bases left unmatched: 5. There are 15 residues in the CDR3. The DNA of the CDR3 is TGTGCCAGCAGCCCACTAGCGGTAGTCACAGATACGCAGTATTTT. Translating it yields CASSPLAVVTDTQYF.

The chain links TRBV6-1 to TRBJ2-3; the D is unclear. The CDR3 spans 16 residues. CDR1 is MNHNS and CDR2 is SASEGT in the germline V gene. V was shortened by 3 bases and J by 3 bases, with 16 bases between the two germline ends. The CDR3 here is CASSEDLGGSTDTQYF. The CDR3 DNA follows: TGTGCCAGCAGTGAGGATTTGGGCGGTAGTACAGATACGCAGTATTTT.

This clone was recorded only once. The chain has TRBV10-3 and TRBJ1-2, with D unclear. From germline, CDR1 is ENHRY and CDR2 SYGVKD. The V gene lost 10 bases and the J gene lost 2 bases, with 17 bases spanning the gap. This CDR3 has 14 residues. This CDR3 is CATKKDSRNYGYTF. The CDR3 region has the DNA TGTGCCACCAAGAAGGACTCCAGGAACTATGGCTACACCTTC.

The J gene is TRBJ2-3, the V gene TRBV2; TRBD2 aligns across 15 bases. The CDR3 consists of 16 residues. The germline CDR1 and CDR2 sequences are SNHLY and FYNNEI. V shed 10 bases and J 6 bases; nucleotides not matched to a gene: 11. The DNA of the CDR3 is TGTGCCACCACCGGGACTAGCGGGAGGCATTGGGATACGCAGTATTTT. It is translated as CATTGTSGRHWDTQYF.

To note about this clone: At one end the junction does not follow the germline gene, possibly because of a read error. The rearrangement uses TRBV27 and TRBJ2-3; the D gene is possibly TRBD1 (6 bases). Germline V lookup: CDR1 MNHEY, CDR2 SMNVEV (reference sequence). The CDR3 loop spans 16 amino acids. CDR3 amino acids: CVSSSRQVHSTDTQYF. CDR3 in DNA: TGTGTCAGCAGTTCCCGACAGGTCCATTCCACAGATACGCAGTATTTT.

V is TRBV12-3 or TRBV12-4 and J is TRBJ2-7; the D is unclear. V shed 5 bases and J shed 3 bases, with 8 bases lying between them. The CDR3 contains 12 residues. The CDR3, as DNA: TGTGCCAGCAGTCCCCGGGTCTACGAGCAGTACTTC. Translated: CASSPRVYEQYF.

This chain uses TRBV9 with TRBJ1-1; D gene ambiguous. The germline V gene encodes CDR1 SGDLS and CDR2 YYNGEE. Between the trimmed V and J ends, which lost 7 bases and 3 bases, there was a span of 4 bases. This CDR3 region has 10 residues. CDR3 in amino acids: CASPYTEAFF. CDR3 in DNA: TGTGCCAGCCCCTACACTGAAGCTTTCTTT. The full variable domain, with the rest looked up from reference TRBV9 and TRBJ1-1, is DSGVTQTPKHLITATGQRVTLRCSPRSGDLSVYWYQQSLDQGLQFLIQYYNGEERAKGNILERFSAQQFPDLHSELNLSSLELGDSALYFCASPYTEAFFGQGTRLTVV.

The chain is built from TRBV2 and TRBJ1-2, with D possibly being TRBD1 (5 bases). CDR1 and CDR2 (germline): SNHLY, FYNNEI. The CDR3 extends over 14 amino acids. V lost 3 bases and J 11 bases, leaving 19 bases between the germline ends. The CDR3 DNA sequence: TGTGCCAGCAGTGATTGGAGTGGGGCTCTATTGTACACCTTC. It specifies CASSDWSGALLYTF.